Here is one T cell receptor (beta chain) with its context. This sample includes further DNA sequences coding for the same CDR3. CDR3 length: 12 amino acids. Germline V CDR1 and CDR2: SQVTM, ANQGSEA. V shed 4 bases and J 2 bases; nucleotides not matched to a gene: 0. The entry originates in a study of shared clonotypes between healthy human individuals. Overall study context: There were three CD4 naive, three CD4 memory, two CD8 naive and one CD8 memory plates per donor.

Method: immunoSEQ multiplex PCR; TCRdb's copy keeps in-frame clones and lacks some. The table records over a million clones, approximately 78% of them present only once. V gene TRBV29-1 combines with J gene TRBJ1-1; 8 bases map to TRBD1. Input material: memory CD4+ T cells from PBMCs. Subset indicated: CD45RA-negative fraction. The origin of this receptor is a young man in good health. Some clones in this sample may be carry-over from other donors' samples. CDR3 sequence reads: CSVAGGNTEAFF. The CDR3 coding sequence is TGCAGCGTTGCAGGGGGCAACACTGAAGCTTTCTTT.